What follows are 25 T cell receptor beta chains derived from one specimen sequenced in a study of shared clonotypes between healthy human individuals. Sequenced by immunoSEQ multiplex PCR; TCRdb stores in-frame clones only, minus some. Of fewer than 2.5 million clones listed, approximately 94% are singletons. Sample: naive CD4+ T cells from PBMCs. Sample subset: CD45RA+ positively selected. Receptor source: a man younger than 35 in good health. Some clones in this sample may be carry-over from other donors' samples.

The J gene is TRBJ1-1, the V gene TRBV5-1, with D hard to call. V shed 1 base and J shed 0 bases, with 7 bases lying between them. Germline V lookup: CDR1 SGHRS, CDR2 YFSETQ. The length of the CDR3 is 14 residues. The CDR3 nucleotides read TGCGCCAGCAGCTTGAACAGCTTGAACACTGAAGCTTTCTTT. It encodes CASSLNSLNTEAFF.

This clone was observed a single time. The CDR3 protein is CASSFNRPHEQYF. The CDR3 region has the DNA TGTGCCAGCAGCTTCAATAGGCCCCACGAGCAGTACTTC. The J gene is TRBJ2-7, the V gene TRBV7-9; D remains ambiguous. The CDR3 extends over 13 amino acids. CDR1 is SEHNR, CDR2 FQNEAQ, per germline (reference sequence). V was trimmed by 3 bases and J by 5 bases, leaving 11 bases between them.

The chain recombines TRBV2 with TRBJ1-5; 7 positions match TRBD1. The V gene end was trimmed by 8 bases and the J gene end by 3 bases; junction bases not matched to a gene: 4. Germline CDR1 reads SNHLY; CDR2 reads FYNNEI. The CDR3 has 13 amino acids. The CDR3: CASGTGANQPQHF. The CDR3 region has the DNA TGTGCCAGCGGAACAGGGGCCAATCAGCCCCAGCATTTT.

The chain employs TRBV7-8 and TRBJ2-5; 8 nucleotides match TRBD1. Germline values: CDR1 SGHVS, CDR2 FQNEAQ. The CDR3 extends over 17 amino acids. The junction had 17 bases not matched to a gene; V was cut back by 6 bases and J by 5 bases. CDR3 DNA: TGTGCCAGCAGACGTAGAATGGGCCAGGGGGCTTGGGAGACCCAGTACTTC. It translates to CASRRRMGQGAWETQYF. The whole variable domain, filled in from reference TRBV7-8 and TRBJ2-5, reads GAGVSQSPRYKVAKRGQDVALRCDPISGHVSLFWYQQALGQGPEFLTYFQNEAQLDKSGLPSDRFFAERPEGSVSTLKIQRTQQEDSAVYLCASRRRMGQGAWETQYFGPGTRLLVL.

The V gene is TRBV9, the J gene TRBJ2-4; D call uncertain. Germline V lookup: CDR1 SGDLS, CDR2 YYNGEE. V gave up 4 bases and J gave up 0 bases, with 14 bases separating them. CDR3 size: 16 residues. The CDR3 region is CASSPMSRLAKNIQYF. The DNA for the CDR3 is TGTGCCAGCAGCCCAATGTCTCGTCTAGCCAAAAACATTCAGTACTTC.

J is TRBJ2-3 and V is TRBV27, with D perhaps matching TRBD2 (6 bases). CDR1 is MNHEY and CDR2 is SMNVEV in the germline V gene (reference sequence). This CDR3 spans 14 amino acids. Deletions cut 2 bases from V and 7 bases from J, with 13 bases between. CDR3 sequence (DNA): TGTGCCAGCAGTTTAACGCGGGACTCGCATACGCAGTATTTT. Translating it yields CASSLTRDSHTQYF.

The genes are TRBV7-9 and TRBJ2-6; D is ambiguous. Germline V gives CDR1 SEHNR, CDR2 FQNEAQ (reference sequence). The CDR3 contains 16 residues. V was trimmed by 5 bases and J by 1 base, leaving 12 bases between them. CDR3: CASSPEGRSGANVLTF. The CDR3 coding sequence is TGTGCCAGCAGCCCCGAAGGGCGGTCTGGGGCCAACGTCCTGACTTTC.

The gene calls are TRBV11-1 and TRBJ2-2, with 8 bases matching TRBD1. The V gene end was trimmed by 10 bases and the J gene end by 4 bases; junction bases not matched to a gene: 5. Germline V gene data show CDR1 as SGHAT and CDR2 as FQDESV (reference sequence). This CDR3 is built from 13 residues. CDR3 protein: CATKQGVTGELFF. Here the CDR3 DNA reads TGTGCCACAAAACAGGGGGTCACCGGGGAGCTGTTTTTT.

The chain employs TRBV5-4 and TRBJ1-4; no definite D call. The CDR3 contains 15 residues. Per the germline V gene, CDR1 is SGHNT and CDR2 is YYREEE (reference sequence). V lost 0 bases, J lost 0 bases, and 6 bases lay in between. The CDR3 is CASSLGLATNEKLFF. DNA of the CDR3: TGTGCCAGCAGCTTGGGGCTTGCAACTAATGAAAAACTGTTTTTT.

The J gene is TRBJ2-4, the V gene TRBV27; no reliable D call. CDR1 is MNHEY, CDR2 SMNVEV, per germline (reference sequence). The CDR3 is made up of 17 amino acids. The ends were cut back, 6 bases at V and 0 bases at J, with 18 bases in the middle. The chain's CDR3 is CASRELFPGPAKNIQYF. CDR3 sequence (DNA): TGTGCCAGCAGGGAGCTCTTCCCGGGCCCAGCCAAAAACATTCAGTACTTC.

The chain has TRBV4-2 and TRBJ2-7, with 10 positions matching TRBD2. The CDR3 runs to 16 residues. Germline trimming cut 3 bases from V and 2 bases from J; bases unmatched to any gene: 7. CDR1 LGHNA and CDR2 YNFKEQ come from the germline V gene. The CDR3, as DNA: TGTGCCAGCAGCCACCAAGCGGGAGGGCCTACCTACGAGCAGTACTTC. This codes for CASSHQAGGPTYEQYF.

This rearrangement joins TRBV5-1 to TRBJ1-1; D may be TRBD1 (6 bases). There are 15 residues in the CDR3. Looked up from germline, CDR1 is SGHRS and CDR2 is YFSETQ. Trimming stripped 4 bases from V and 4 bases from J, with 17 bases between. CDR3 residues: CASSGQQQLGTEAFF. The CDR3 DNA reads as TGCGCCAGCAGCGGACAGCAACAACTAGGCACTGAAGCTTTCTTT. The entire variable domain, with the rest obtained from reference TRBV5-1 and TRBJ1-1, is as follows: KAGVTQTPRYLIKTRGQQVTLSCSPISGHRSVSWYQQTPGQGLQFLFEYFSETQRNKGNFPGRFSGRQFSNSRSEMNVSTLELGDSALYLCASSGQQQLGTEAFFGQGTRLTVV.

The chain uses TRBV4-1 and TRBJ2-2, with 9 bases identical to TRBD2. Germline CDR1 is MGHRA and CDR2 is YSYEKL. There are 17 residues in the CDR3. V lost 3 bases and J lost 1; bases outside the gene matches: 6. Here the CDR3 DNA reads TGCGCCAGCAGCCAGATTCTAGCGGGACTGAACACCGGGGAGCTGTTTTTT. Protein sequence: CASSQILAGLNTGELFF.

The table lists this clone with a count of one. The V gene is TRBV11-2, the J gene TRBJ2-5; no clear D. CDR1 is SGHAT, CDR2 FQNNGV, per germline. The length of the CDR3 is 14 residues. The V end was cut by 0 bases, the J end by 10 bases, with 15 bases between. The CDR3 reads CASSLDSDGGRQYF. The CDR3 DNA is TGTGCCAGCAGCTTAGATTCGGATGGCGGCCGCCAGTACTTC. The full variable domain, its missing parts supplied by reference TRBV11-2 and TRBJ2-5, is EAGVAQSPRYKIIEKRQSVAFWCNPISGHATLYWYQQILGQGPKLLIQFQNNGVVDDSQLPKDRFSAERLKGVDSTLKIQPAKLEDSAVYLCASSLDSDGGRQYFGPGTRLLVL.

The V call is TRBV6-1, the J call TRBJ1-3; no clear D gene. The germline V and J ends were trimmed by 7 bases and 3 bases, with 7 bases remaining between them. This CDR3 is 12 amino acids long. The germline CDR1 and CDR2 sequences are MNHNS and SASEGT. The CDR3 DNA follows: TGTGCCAGCAAGTACGTTGGAAACACCATATATTTT. Translating it yields CASKYVGNTIYF.

The chain couples TRBV19 to TRBJ2-6; no clear D. V gave up 3 bases and J gave up 0 bases, with 3 bases separating them. The CDR3 is 14 residues long. Germline CDR1 and CDR2: LNHDA and SQIVND (reference sequence). This chain's CDR3 is CASSIISGANVLTF. The CDR3 coding sequence is TGTGCCAGTAGTATTATCTCTGGGGCCAACGTCCTGACTTTC.

A remark on this clone: Distinct nucleotide sequences in the sample also encode this CDR3. The chain employs TRBV28 and TRBJ1-1, with 9 bases aligning to TRBD1. This CDR3 is 14 amino acids long. The junction had 2 bases not matched to a gene; V was cut back by 2 bases and J by 4 bases. CDR1 and CDR2 from the germline V gene are MDHEN and SYDVKM. This CDR3 is CASSLTGGVTEAFF. In DNA, the CDR3 is TGTGCCAGCAGTTTAACAGGGGGCGTCACTGAAGCTTTCTTT. Full variable domain (outside the CDR3, taken from reference TRBV28 and TRBJ1-1): DVKVTQSSRYLVKRTGEKVFLECVQDMDHENMFWYRQDPGLGLRLIYFSYDVKMKEKGDIPEGYSVSREKKERFSLILESASTNQTSMYLCASSLTGGVTEAFFGQGTRLTVV.

This rearrangement joins TRBV2 to TRBJ1-1; possible D gene TRBD1, 5 bases. CDR3 length: 14 residues. Per germline, CDR1 SNHLY and CDR2 FYNNEI. V lost 6 bases and J lost 4, with 15 bases in between. CDR3 nucleotide sequence: TGTGCCAGCAGAATACAGGTGCCTGGCACTGAAGCTTTCTTT. Protein: CASRIQVPGTEAFF.

The genes are TRBV27 and TRBJ1-1; no firm D call. The CDR3 totals 13 residues. CDR1 and CDR2 from the germline V gene are MNHEY and SMNVEV (reference sequence). The V and J ends lost 6 bases and 1 base respectively, with 9 bases between them. The CDR3 DNA sequence: TGTGCCAGCAGCCGGACGGCGAACACTGAAGCTTTCTTT. This translates into CASSRTANTEAFF.

The chain recombines TRBV28 with TRBJ2-7; D might be TRBD1 (5 bases). The V and J ends lost 5 bases and 5 bases respectively, with 22 bases between them. CDR1 is MDHEN and CDR2 is SYDVKM in the germline V gene. This CDR3 is 16 amino acids long. The CDR3 protein is CASSKLTTVKPHEQYF. DNA of the CDR3: TGTGCCAGCAGTAAACTCACGACAGTGAAGCCCCACGAGCAGTACTTC.

The V and J genes are TRBV27 and TRBJ2-7; 7 bases are shared with TRBD1. J gave up 1 base and V 7 bases, and 13 bases lay outside the gene matches. The germline V gene has CDR1 MNHEY and CDR2 SMNVEV (reference sequence). This CDR3 comprises 16 residues. CDR3 residues: CASTILRGNGSYEQYF. CDR3 in DNA: TGTGCCAGCACCATCCTCAGGGGGAATGGGTCCTACGAGCAGTACTTC.

V and J are TRBV6-1 and TRBJ2-7; D is undetermined. The CDR3 extends over 14 amino acids. The germline V gene has CDR1 MNHNS and CDR2 SASEGT. Trimming pared 0 bases from V and 7 bases from J, leaving 13 bases between. This chain's CDR3 is CASSEAGRVREQYF. CDR3 DNA: TGTGCCAGCAGTGAAGCTGGTAGGGTTCGGGAGCAGTACTTC.

Concerning this clone itself: Other DNA sequences from this sample encode an identical CDR3 as well. The gene calls are TRBV19 and TRBJ1-2; D gene unclear. The V and J ends lost 5 bases and 4 bases respectively, with 5 bases between them. This CDR3 contains 11 residues. Germline lookup yields CDR1 LNHDA and CDR2 SQIVND (reference sequence). The CDR3 is CASSPGYGYTF. The CDR3 bases are TGTGCCAGTAGTCCAGGCTATGGCTACACCTTC.

The chain has TRBV7-8 and TRBJ1-2; TRBD1 matches at 7 bases. The germline V gene has CDR1 SGHVS and CDR2 FQNEAQ. This CDR3 contains 15 residues. V was pared by 3 bases and J by 7 bases, with 11 bases of the junction left unmatched. For the CDR3, the DNA is TGTGCCAGCAGCTTGGACGCCAGGGGGGTTTCTGGCTACACCTTC. This encodes CASSLDARGVSGYTF.

This clone was detected once. The same CDR3 also results from other DNA sequences found in this sample. This chain joins TRBV6-5 and TRBJ1-2, with a tentative D call TRBD1 (5 bases). The CDR3 is made up of 12 amino acids. Germline V lookup: CDR1 MNHEY, CDR2 SVGAGI. With 6 bases removed from V and 8 bases from J, the gap between germline ends came to 13 bases. The chain's CDR3 is CASSYQGDGYTF. CDR3 bases: TGTGCCAGCAGCTACCAGGGCGACGGCTACACCTTC.